This T cell receptor (beta chain) was obtained from a study of T cells in localized non-small cell lung cancer. The study, taken as a whole, reports: Median detection of top 100 tumor clones in adjacent lung was roughly 61 clones. Sequencing was limited to one tumor region, leaving the possibility of heterogeneity open. The study linked higher blood T cell density to longer overall survival. Peak T cell clonality was found in uninvolved adjacent lung, exceeding tumor.

Assay used: immunoSEQ multiplex PCR; TCRdb lists only in-frame clones, some missing. Found here are 35,000 to 45,000 clones, 86% of them singletons; the top ten hold roughly 7.7%. Of note for this clone: Its antigen is unknown.

The CDR3 extends over 17 amino acids. Germline CDR1 is SGHKS and CDR2 is YYEKEE (reference sequence). V was cut by 0 bases and J by 0 bases, with 13 bases left in between. Sequenced material: peripheral blood, taken before any cancer treatment. This sequence joins TRBV5-5 and TRBJ1-5; maybe TRBD1 (5 bases). The sequence derives from a woman aged 18 to 55 with stage III lung adenocarcinoma. DNA for the CDR3: TGTGCCAGCAGCTTGGGTCGGGCAGGGAGTAGCAATCAGCCCCAGCATTTT. This gives the protein CASSLGRAGSSNQPQHF.